The TCR beta chain under discussion was sequenced for a study of OX40 agonist ivuxolimab in advanced cancers. About the research overall: The patients received agonistic anti-OX40 (CD134) antibody ivuxolimab. Every 2 weeks, patients got intravenous ivuxolimab at one of six dose levels (0.01-10 mg/kg).

Germline CDR1 reads LGHNA; CDR2 reads YSLEER. This CDR3 is built from 13 residues. Clones were read by immunoSEQ multiplex PCR, and TCRdb kept only the in-frame ones, dropping some. The sample shows some 21,000 clones, approximately 91% of them seen only once. Sequencing used CD4+ or CD8+ T cells sorted from blood, obtained in a trial of the OX40 agonist ivuxolimab. This clonotype was obtained from an adult with an advanced solid tumor such as melanoma, head and neck, liver or kidney cancer. This rearrangement joins TRBV4-3 to TRBJ2-5, with D unresolved. The DNA end lines up better with TRBJ2-7; the J call may be wrong. CDR3 residues: CASSPGMSYEQYF. The CDR3, as DNA: TGCGCCAGCAGCCCTGGGATGTCCTACGAGCAGTACTTC.